These 32 T cell receptor beta chains were all obtained from the same sample, sequenced in a study of shared clonotypes between healthy human individuals (dated by TCRdb to between 2020 and 2021). The receptor library was made with the immunoSEQ multiplex PCR assay. In TCRdb, the immuneACCESS table is reduced to in-frame sequences with V and J assigned. These tables do not hold every clone; where another copy was compared, an unresolved V gene accounts for under half, and the others remain unexplained. In this sample the table shows around 990,000 clones, about 80% of which occur a single time. Clones ranked in the top ten supply roughly 0.9% of the sample. The sequenced material came from memory CD4+ T cells from PBMCs. Taken with the paper, the label for cell subset or site translates to: CD45RA-negative fraction. The receptors stem from a man in his late teens or twenties in good health. Some clones in this sample may be carry-over from other donors' samples.

The V and J genes are TRBV29-1 and TRBJ1-1; D not resolved. The length of the CDR3 is 15 residues. V was pared by 5 bases and J by 1 base, with 17 bases between. Germline V lookup: CDR1 SQVTM, CDR2 ANQGSEA. CDR3 bases: TGCAGCGTTACAGACACCCAAAGGGCGAACACTGAAGCTTTCTTT. This gives the protein CSVTDTQRANTEAFF.

This clone was picked up a small number of times. The same CDR3 can be traced to other DNA sequences in this sample. The chain uses TRBV7-7 and TRBJ2-2; D ambiguous. Germline V gene sequence: CDR1 SSHAT, CDR2 FNYEAQ (reference sequence). The V gene lost 2 bases and the J gene lost 6 bases, with 7 bases spanning the gap. The CDR3 runs 13 residues. The CDR3 DNA reads TGTGCCAGCAGCTTATCAGGTCCCGGGGAGCTGTTTTTT. This gives the protein CASSLSGPGELFF. Combining the CDR3 with reference TRBV7-7 and TRBJ2-2 gives the whole variable domain GAGVSQSPRYKVTKRGQDVTLRCDPISSHATLYWYQQALGQGPEFLTYFNYEAQPDKSGLPSDRFSAERPEGSISTLTIQRTEQRDSAMYRCASSLSGPGELFFGEGSRLTVL.

The chain couples TRBV6-5 to TRBJ2-1, with TRBD1 identical over 7 bases. Germline CDR1 is MNHEY and CDR2 is SVGAGI. The CDR3 contains 13 residues. Losses at the gene ends were 5 bases for V and 13 bases for J; bases not matched to a gene: 11. The CDR3 here is CASSDTRKGAQFF. The CDR3 bases are TGTGCCAGCAGTGATACCCGTAAGGGGGCTCAGTTCTTC.

The chain employs TRBV5-1 and TRBJ1-2, with TRBD1 as a possible D gene (5 bases). CDR1 is SGHRS and CDR2 is YFSETQ in the germline V gene. Trimming took off 1 base at V and 5 bases at J, with 15 bases between the two ends. This CDR3 is 15 amino acids long. CDR3 sequence reads: CASSLNGGDGYGYTF. As DNA, the CDR3 is TGCGCCAGCAGCTTGAATGGCGGGGACGGATATGGCTACACCTTC.

This rearrangement joins TRBV6-6 to TRBJ2-1; D perhaps matches TRBD2 (5 bases). There are 14 residues in the CDR3. The germline V gene encodes CDR1 MNHNY and CDR2 SVGAGI (reference sequence). V lost 6 bases and J lost 6, with 15 bases in between. The CDR3 nucleotides are TGTGCCAGCAGGGATGGTAGCGCGGGCAATGAGCAGTTCTTC. Its translation is CASRDGSAGNEQFF.

This rearrangement joins TRBV15 to TRBJ2-1; D not resolved. Per the germline V gene, CDR1 is LNHNV and CDR2 is YYDKDF (reference sequence). The CDR3 contains 13 residues. V was clipped by 0 bases and J by 5 bases, with 5 bases between them. CDR3 sequence reads: CATSRDIDNEQFF. In DNA form, the CDR3 reads TGTGCCACCAGCAGAGATATAGACAATGAGCAGTTCTTC.

The chain employs TRBV11-2 and TRBJ2-3; 7 positions match TRBD1. This CDR3 has 15 residues. J gave up 5 bases and V 4 bases, and 9 bases lay outside the gene matches. Germline loops: CDR1 SGHAT, CDR2 FQNNGV. The CDR3 region has the DNA TGTGCCAGCAGCTCTGCCGGGACAGAGAGAGATACGCAGTATTTT. Its protein product is CASSSAGTERDTQYF.

This chain uses TRBV5-1 with TRBJ1-1; 9 bases line up with TRBD1. The CDR3 is made up of 14 amino acids. Germline loops: CDR1 SGHRS, CDR2 YFSETQ. With 4 bases clipped from V and 6 bases from J, the junction kept 7 bases outside the gene matches. CDR3 DNA: TGCGCCAGCAGCGCGGACAGGGGCTGGTCTGAAGCTTTCTTT. As protein: CASSADRGWSEAFF.

This chain joins TRBV4-2 and TRBJ1-4, with 9 bases matching TRBD1. Germline lookup yields CDR1 LGHNA and CDR2 YNFKEQ. The CDR3 is 15 residues long. V lost 4 bases, J lost 1 base, and 1 base stayed unmatched. The chain's CDR3 is CASSPTGGTNEKLFF. CDR3 sequence (DNA): TGTGCCAGCAGCCCGACAGGGGGAACTAATGAAAAACTGTTTTTT.

CDR3 region: CASSPARGPTDTQYF. CDR3 DNA sequence: TGCGCCAGCAGCCCCGCGCGGGGGCCGACAGATACGCAGTATTTT. V gene TRBV4-1 combines with J gene TRBJ2-3, with D perhaps TRBD2 (7 bases). V was cut by 4 bases and J by 3 bases, with 14 bases left in between. Germline V gene data show CDR1 as MGHRA and CDR2 as YSYEKL. The CDR3 consists of 15 residues.

The chain carries TRBV5-1 and TRBJ1-3; unclear D gene. The CDR3 is 15 residues long. V was trimmed by 4 bases and J by 0 bases, leaving 11 bases between them. Germline V lookup: CDR1 SGHRS, CDR2 YFSETQ. The CDR3 bases are TGCGCCAGCAGCCCTACCGCGGTCTCTGGAAACACCATATATTTT. This codes for CASSPTAVSGNTIYF.

The chain uses TRBV19 and TRBJ2-5, with TRBD2 matching over 10 bases. The germline V gene has CDR1 LNHDA and CDR2 SQIVND (reference sequence). V gave up 5 bases and J gave up 5 bases; unmatched junction bases: 5. This CDR3 is 14 amino acids long. CDR3 protein: CASSSQAGGETQYF. CDR3 DNA sequence: TGTGCCAGTAGTTCACAAGCGGGAGGGGAGACCCAGTACTTC.

J is TRBJ1-1 and V is TRBV6-1, with unresolved D. V was trimmed by 11 bases and J by 5 bases, leaving 12 bases between them. CDR1 is MNHNS, CDR2 SASEGT, per germline. The CDR3 length is 11 residues. The CDR3 DNA is TGTGCCGTTGCTTCACCGACTGAAGCTTTCTTT. Protein sequence: CAVASPTEAFF.

The V call is TRBV2, the J call TRBJ1-6; D is ambiguous. Germline V gene sequence: CDR1 SNHLY, CDR2 FYNNEI. CDR3 length: 15 residues. Trimming removed 3 bases from V and 0 bases from J, with 6 bases in between. The CDR3 DNA reads as TGTGCCAGCAGTGACCAGAGCTCCTATAATTCACCCCTCCACTTT. It encodes CASSDQSSYNSPLHF.

The chain joins TRBV28 to TRBJ2-1, with D possibly being TRBD1 (6 bases). This CDR3 has 14 amino acids. V lost 7 bases, J lost 4 bases, and 14 bases lay in between. Germline V gene data show CDR1 as MDHEN and CDR2 as SYDVKM. The CDR3 coding sequence is TGTGCCAGCAAGGACAGAAACATATACAATGAGCAGTTCTTC. Its translation: CASKDRNIYNEQFF.

The chain uses TRBV6-1 and TRBJ2-3; 13 bases fit TRBD2. After removal of 11 bases from V and 8 bases from J, the junction contained 7 bases not matched to a gene. The CDR3 consists of 13 residues. Germline V CDR1 and CDR2: MNHNS, SASEGT. CDR3 in DNA: TGTGCCGTCCTACTAGCGGGAGGGGGTACGCAGTATTTT. Protein sequence: CAVLLAGGGTQYF.

This clone was observed many times. V usage is TRBV28 and J usage is TRBJ1-2; TRBD1 matches at 9 bases. The CDR3 is made up of 16 amino acids. CDR1 MDHEN and CDR2 SYDVKM come from the germline V gene. V shed 2 bases, J shed 5 bases, and the junction held 9 bases outside the gene matches. The CDR3 region has the DNA TGTGCCAGCAGTTTAATAACAGGGGGCGCGGTATATGGCTACACCTTC. Translating it yields CASSLITGGAVYGYTF.

This rearrangement joins TRBV29-1 to TRBJ2-3, with 16 bases that match TRBD2. V trimming: 6 bases; J trimming: 6 bases; junction bases outside the gene matches: 15. The CDR3 loop spans 18 amino acids. CDR1 is SQVTM, CDR2 ANQGSEA, per germline. The CDR3 DNA follows: TGCAGCGTCGCCAGGGACCTGGGACTAGCGGGAGGGTATGATACGCAGTATTTT. This codes for CSVARDLGLAGGYDTQYF.

Remarks on this clone: At one boundary the junction diverges from the germline segment, which might be a read error. The chain has TRBV14 and TRBJ1-2; D is perhaps TRBD1 (6 bases). Germline CDR1 is SGHDN and CDR2 is FVKESK. The CDR3 totals 13 residues. CDR3 amino acids: CASSYAGDYGYTF. The DNA for the CDR3 is TGTGCCAGCAGCTACGCAGGGGACTACGGCTACACCTTC.

This clone was counted many times. This chain connects TRBV18 to TRBJ1-1; D call uncertain. Trimming pared 3 bases from V and 0 bases from J, leaving 14 bases between. Germline-derived CDR1 and CDR2 are KGHSH and LQKENI. CDR3 length: 16 residues. Here the CDR3 DNA reads TGTGCCAGCTCACCCGACTTTGGGAGTATGAACACTGAAGCTTTCTTT. Its protein is CASSPDFGSMNTEAFF.

This clone appeared many times. CDR3 sequence (DNA): TGTGCCAGCCGCAGGGGGCTTGAGGAGACCCAGTACTTC. This encodes CASRRGLEETQYF. The chain is built from TRBV2 and TRBJ2-5; 8 bases are a match to TRBD1. J gave up 5 bases and V 8 bases, and 7 bases lay outside the gene matches. Germline CDR1 reads SNHLY; CDR2 reads FYNNEI. CDR3 length: 13 residues.

This clone was seen at least ten times. J is TRBJ2-5 and V is TRBV4-2, with D tentatively TRBD1 or TRBD2 (5 bases each). The CDR3 extends over 12 amino acids. Trimming cost V 0 bases and J 9 bases, with 8 bases left between them. Germline V gene data show CDR1 as LGHNA and CDR2 as YNFKEQ. The DNA for the CDR3 is TGTGCCAGCAGCCAAGACGTGGGGGCCCAGTACTTC. Protein sequence: CASSQDVGAQYF.

There are a few counts of this clone. This sequence joins TRBV27 and TRBJ1-1; 10 bases align to TRBD1. The V gene end was trimmed by 5 bases and the J gene end by 1 base; junction bases not matched to a gene: 4. CDR1 is MNHEY and CDR2 is SMNVEV in the germline V gene (reference sequence). CDR3 length equals 15 residues. DNA of the CDR3: TGTGCCAGCAGTGGGACAGGGGCGGGGAACACTGAAGCTTTCTTT. As protein: CASSGTGAGNTEAFF.

This clone appeared once. Written as DNA, the CDR3 is TGTGCCAGCGTTCCGGGAGGTCGGGGGGCCGGCACTGAAGCTTTCTTT. This encodes CASVPGGRGAGTEAFF. The chain employs TRBV5-6 and TRBJ1-1, with D maybe TRBD1 (6 bases). The CDR3 is 16 residues long. Germline assignment: CDR1 SGHDT and CDR2 YYEEEE. V lost 7 bases and J lost 4, with 23 bases in between.

About this clone itself: It is likely a read error: a sequence one base away is far more abundant. The CDR3 carries no conserved terminal phenylalanine or tryptophan, so it likely arises from a read error. This chain connects TRBV5-6 to TRBJ1-1; TRBD1 is a possible D gene (5 bases). Trimming removed 4 bases at V and 5 bases at J, with 15 bases between. Germline lookup yields CDR1 SGHDT and CDR2 YYEEEE. There are 14 residues in the CDR3. The CDR3 DNA reads TGTGCCAGCAGCCCTCGAGGGGCTTGGACTGAAGCTTTCCTT. Its protein product is CASSPRGAWTEAFL.

V usage is TRBV10-1 and J usage is TRBJ1-2; the D is unclear. This CDR3 comprises 13 residues. Germline V gene lookup returns CDR1 WNHNN and CDR2 SYGVQD (reference sequence). With 0 bases removed from V and 8 bases from J, the gap between germline ends came to 10 bases. This CDR3 reads CASSESRVQGYTF. The CDR3 DNA follows: TGCGCCAGCAGTGAGTCGCGGGTTCAGGGCTACACCTTC.

The chain couples TRBV2 to TRBJ2-7; 8 bases agree with TRBD2. The CDR3 has 15 residues. The germline gives CDR1 SNHLY, CDR2 FYNNEI. Trimming at V came to 6 bases and at J to 0 bases, leaving 7 bases not matched to a gene. The CDR3 loop is CASRASGGHSYEQYF. As DNA, the CDR3 is TGTGCCAGCAGAGCCTCGGGAGGGCACTCCTACGAGCAGTACTTC.

This clone appeared once. The chain combines TRBV1 with TRBJ2-1; the table's D call, TRBD2, has no DNA check behind it. TRBV1 is assigned pseudogene status. The CDR3 totals 20 residues. CDR3 sequence: CTNSQAAASGIPHLSNEQFF. For the CDR3, the DNA is TGCACCAACAGCCAAGCGGCGGCTAGCGGGATCCCCCACCTGAGCAATGAGCAGTTCTTC.

The V and J genes are TRBV12-2 and TRBJ1-3. TRBV12-2 is a listed pseudogene. The CDR3 length is 14 residues. The CDR3 DNA reads as TGTGCAAGTCGGCTTGGTTTATCTGGAAACACCATATATTTT. It translates to CASRLGLSGNTIYF.

V is TRBV28 and J is TRBJ2-7; D is undetermined. Trimming stripped 1 base from V and 7 bases from J, with 14 bases between. The CDR3 length is 14 residues. Germline lookup yields CDR1 MDHEN and CDR2 SYDVKM. The CDR3 region has the DNA TGTGCCAGCAGTTTATCGGTGGGGAAGAGGGAGCAGTACTTC. Protein: CASSLSVGKREQYF. Combining the CDR3 with reference TRBV28 and TRBJ2-7 gives the whole variable domain DVKVTQSSRYLVKRTGEKVFLECVQDMDHENMFWYRQDPGLGLRLIYFSYDVKMKEKGDIPEGYSVSREKKERFSLILESASTNQTSMYLCASSLSVGKREQYFGPGTRLTVT.

The chain is built from TRBV4-2 and TRBJ1-2; D not resolved. Germline V gene lookup returns CDR1 LGHNA and CDR2 YNFKEQ. The V and J ends lost 4 bases and 6 bases respectively, with 15 bases between them. The CDR3 consists of 14 residues. In DNA form, the CDR3 reads TGTGCCAGCAGCCGATATGAAGGGAAGGATGGCTACACCTTC. This gives the protein CASSRYEGKDGYTF.

The V and J genes are TRBV5-4 and TRBJ1-1; D not resolved. This CDR3 contains 13 residues. Trimming left V 4 bases short and J 5 bases short, with 12 bases between. CDR1 and CDR2 (germline): SGHNT, YYREEE (reference sequence). The CDR3 loop is CASSQSALTEAFF. CDR3 bases: TGTGCCAGCAGCCAATCCGCTTTAACTGAAGCTTTCTTT.